This TCR beta chain was identified during a study of CD8+ T cells in alopecia areata. Study-level findings and limits: Researchers reported that TCR sharing among patients proved less clear than in mice, possibly HLA-linked. Tissue-resident alphabeta T cells belonging to normal skin likewise get sequenced within scalp specimens. For lesional scalp, especially alopecia totalis/universalis, clonality was higher than in normal scalp.

A FACSAria was used to sort CD4+ and CD8+ T cells. These cells came from PBMCs. Regarding this clone: The antigen is unknown.

Isolated RNA was reverse transcribed into cDNA used as the sequencing template. Clones were read by immunoSEQ multiplex PCR, and TCRdb kept only the in-frame ones, dropping some. The sample records roughly 120,000 clones, over 60% being singletons. The CDR3 is made up of 14 amino acids. Germline CDR1 is GTSNPN and CDR2 is SVGIG (reference sequence). V lost 2 bases and J lost 0, with 8 bases in between. The chain uses TRBV30 and TRBJ1-5; D gene ambiguous. The TCR sequence derives from a human donor in good health. The source material was CD4+ T cells sorted from blood. In nucleotides, the CDR3 is TGTGCCTGGAGTAGTACAGCTAGCAATCAGCCCCAGCATTTT. This translates into CAWSSTASNQPQHF.